This TCR beta chain was captured in a study of cytomegalovirus exposure and HLA in healthy donors. The study's findings and limits: For cytomegalovirus status, the classifier reportedly gave diagnoses with high specificity and sensitivity. That first-cohort TCR clusters tended to co-occur in the approximately 110 validation repertoires was found in a later analysis.

About this clone: Its antigen is unknown.

Profiling relied on immunoSEQ multiplex PCR, and the TCRdb table lists in-frame clones only, not all of them. The sample contains about 280,000 clones, roughly 88% of which appear only once. The CDR3 sequence is 15 residues long. Germline trimming cut 4 bases from V and 1 base from J; bases unmatched to any gene: 3. The germline V gene has CDR1 MNHNS and CDR2 SASEGT. What was sequenced was PBMCs. The receptor was isolated from a woman aged 18-29 years in good health and CMV-seronegative. This chain joins TRBV6-1 and TRBJ2-1; 8 bases agree with TRBD1. CDR3 sequence: CASSVTGASYNEQFF. CDR3 DNA sequence: TGTGCCAGCAGTGTGACAGGGGCGTCCTACAATGAGCAGTTCTTC.